This entry features one TCR beta chain sequence. The data derive from a study of blood T cell repertoires in COVID-19. The wider study: Sites in the United States, Italy and Spain provided acute and convalescent COVID-19 samples. PBMCs, B-cell-depleted T cells, or T cells were the source of the cDNA or gDNA that made up the material.

The CDR3 sequence is 14 residues long. V was clipped by 6 bases and J by 10 bases; unmatched bases: 10. CDR1 is MNHNS and CDR2 is SASEGT in the germline V gene. Authors' analysis steps: Quantification of nucleated cells was approximated via reference gene primer amplification. TCRdb's table, derived via immunoSEQ multiplex PCR, lists solely in-frame clones and lacks some. V, J and clone size are taken as reported in that table, and D and trimming were inferred from the DNA itself. The data contain just over 150,000 clones, just under 95% of them seen just once; the ten biggest clones take up approximately 4.6%.

Sequenced: peripheral blood. The chain carries TRBV6-1 and TRBJ1-4; 8 nucleotides match TRBD1. The sequence was collected from a woman aged 45-65 years with acute or convalescent COVID-19. CDR3 amino acids: CASRATGGERKLFF. For the CDR3, the DNA is TGTGCCAGCAGGGCCACAGGGGGGGAGCGAAAACTGTTTTTT.